These T cell receptor beta chains were read from a single sample in a study of blood T cell repertoires in COVID-19. Profiling relied on immunoSEQ multiplex PCR, and the TCRdb table lists in-frame clones only, not all of them. The profile covers about 360,000 clones, with approximately 86% appearing a single time and roughly 2% taken by the ten largest. Input material: PBMCs or T cells enriched from blood (not recorded which). The receptors originated from a middle-aged woman with acute COVID-19. The CDR3 runs from the conserved cysteine through the conserved F or W. D genes are given only for firm matches. Part of the rows lack a size; the others show once, few, many or a class for expanded clones.

v_gene	d_gene	abundance	j_gene	CDR3nt	CDR3aa
TRBV9	NA	NA	TRBJ1-2	TGTGCCAGCAGCGTAGAAGTGGGGGGTGTCTATGGCTACACCTTC	CASSVEVGGVYGYTF
TRBV9	TRBD2	NA	TRBJ2-7	TGTGCCAGCAGCAGGGGACTAGTGAAGGAAGAGCAGTACTTC	CASSRGLVKEEQYF
TRBV7-2	TRBD2	once	TRBJ2-3	TGTGCCAGCAGCACCGGACTAGGCTTGGCGCAGTATTTT	CASSTGLGLAQYF
TRBV25-1	NA	NA	TRBJ1-2	TGTGCCAGCAGTGGTCTTGGGGGGGCCTATGGCTACACCTTC	CASSGLGGAYGYTF
TRBV2	NA	NA	TRBJ2-2	TGTGCCAGCAGGGGCTTTTATACCGGGGAGCTGTTTTTT	CASRGFYTGELFF
TRBV20-1	NA	NA	TRBJ1-4	TGCAGTGCTAGTCCGACAAATAATGAAAAACTGTTTTTT	CSASPTNNEKLFF
TRBV28	TRBD2	NA	TRBJ2-7	TGTGCCAGCAGTCTTACTAGCGTGGGCGAGCAGTACTTC	CASSLTSVGEQYF
TRBV5-1	NA	once	TRBJ2-7	TGCGCCAGCAGCCCTCAGGGGGGTCCGTACGAGCAGTACTTC	CASSPQGGPYEQYF
TRBV7-7	NA	NA	TRBJ2-7	TGTGCCAGCAGCTTATACAGGGACCGCGAGCAGTACTTC	CASSLYRDREQYF
TRBV2	NA	NA	TRBJ1-6	TGTGCCAGCAGCCCAGGGCAAGGAAATTCACCCCTCCACTTT	CASSPGQGNSPLHF
TRBV6-5	NA	NA	TRBJ1-5	TGTGCCAGCAGTTACTCGGGGACAAGAAGCAATCAGCCCCAGCATTTT	CASSYSGTRSNQPQHF
TRBV29-1	TRBD1	NA	TRBJ2-5	TGCAGCGTTGTTACACCCGGGACAGGGAATCAAGAGACCCAGTACTTC	CSVVTPGTGNQETQYF
TRBV30	NA	NA	TRBJ1-5	TGTGCCTGGTCCCAGGGGAAAAATCAGCCCCAGCATTTT	CAWSQGKNQPQHF
TRBV7-8	TRBD1	NA	TRBJ2-2	TGTGCCAGCAGAGAGGGGACAGGGGGGACCGGGGAGCTGTTTTTT	CASREGTGGTGELFF
TRBV5-5	NA	NA	TRBJ2-2	TGTGCCAGCAGCTTATCTCCTTCGGTGGGGGCGGCCGGGGAGCTGTTTTTT	CASSLSPSVGAAGELFF
TRBV19	NA	NA	TRBJ1-2	TGTGCCAGTAGTATTTCAGGGGATGGCTACACCTTC	CASSISGDGYTF
TRBV10-1	NA	NA	TRBJ2-2	TGCGCCAGCAGTGAGTCTGGCGGGATAGGGGCCGGGGAGCTGTTTTTT	CASSESGGIGAGELFF
TRBV3-1/TRBV3-2	TRBD1	NA	TRBJ1-6	TGTGCCAGCAGCCAAGTGCCAGGGGGTAATTCACCCCTCCACTTT	CASSQVPGGNSPLHF
TRBV5-6	TRBD1	NA	TRBJ1-3	TGTGCCAGCAGCAAGACAGGGATCGGAAACACCATATATTTT	CASSKTGIGNTIYF
TRBV5-8	TRBD1	few	TRBJ2-5	TGTGCCAGCAGCTTTTTTTTTGGTACAGGGGTTAAGGAGACCCAGTACTTC	CASSFFFGTGVKETQYF
TRBV12-3/TRBV12-4	NA	NA	TRBJ1-1	TGTGCCAGCAGTTTCGGGGAGGCGGCTTTCTTT	CASSFGEAAFF
TRBV5-5	TRBD2	NA	TRBJ2-3	TGTGCCAGCAGCCTGACAACTAGCGGGGGAAGCACAGATACGCAGTATTTT	CASSLTTSGGSTDTQYF
TRBV9	NA	NA	TRBJ1-3	TGTGCCAGCAGCCTCTCCGACACCATATATTTT	CASSLSDTIYF
TRBV4-1	NA	few	TRBJ1-3	TGCGCCAGCAGCCAATATCAGGGGACCTTCTCTGGAAACACCATATATTTT	CASSQYQGTFSGNTIYF
TRBV19	NA	NA	TRBJ1-1	TGTGCCAGTAGTATAGTCCAGGGTACTGAAGCTTTCTTT	CASSIVQGTEAFF
TRBV11-2	TRBD2	NA	TRBJ2-3	TGTGCCAGCAGCCCCGGACTAGCGGGCGGCACAGATACGCAGTATTTT	CASSPGLAGGTDTQYF
TRBV29-1	NA	NA	TRBJ1-3	TGCAGCGTTAAATTCCCAGGGAGGGGAAACACCATATATTTT	CSVKFPGRGNTIYF
TRBV30	NA	NA	TRBJ1-5	TGTGCCTGGAACCAGGGAGGGCGATGGAATCAGCCCCAGCATTTT	CAWNQGGRWNQPQHF
TRBV5-8	TRBD1	NA	TRBJ1-2	TGTGCCAGCAGCTTGGCTCTCGACAGGGCTAACTATGGCTACACCTTC	CASSLALDRANYGYTF
TRBV7-6	TRBD2	NA	TRBJ2-5	TGTGCCAGCAGCTTAGCGGCTAGCGGGGGGGCGGAGACCCAGTACTTC	CASSLAASGGAETQYF
TRBV30	NA	NA	TRBJ1-1	TGTGCCTGGAGTGTACTTCCAGAAGCTTTCTTT	CAWSVLPEAFF
TRBV27	TRBD1	NA	TRBJ1-5	TGTGCCAGCACACAAACAGGGGGCGGTCAGCCCCAGCATTTT	CASTQTGGGQPQHF
TRBV18	TRBD1	NA	TRBJ1-2	TGTGCCAGCTCCCCCGACAGGGACTATGGCTACACCTTC	CASSPDRDYGYTF
TRBV10-2	TRBD1	NA	TRBJ1-6	TGCGCCAGCATCGGGACAGGGGTTTCACCCCTCCACTTT	CASIGTGVSPLHF
TRBV7-7	NA	NA	TRBJ1-5	TGTGCCAGCAGCTCCACACAGGGCCAGCCCCAGCATTTT	CASSSTQGQPQHF
TRBV7-9	TRBD1	NA	TRBJ1-1	TGTGCCAGCAGCAAATGGGACAGGGCGGGCACTGAAGCTTTCTTT	CASSKWDRAGTEAFF
TRBV24-1	NA	NA	TRBJ2-7	TGTGCCACCAGTGACCTGACAGGCTACGAGCAGTACTTC	CATSDLTGYEQYF
TRBV7-9	NA	NA	TRBJ2-5	TGTGCCAGCAGCGGAGGGACAGCAGTAGAGACCCAGTACTTC	CASSGGTAVETQYF
TRBV7-2	TRBD2	few	TRBJ2-3	TGTGCCAGCAGCCCCCTCGGACTAGTCGGGGGAGCAGATACGCAGTATTTT	CASSPLGLVGGADTQYF
TRBV2	TRBD1	few	TRBJ1-2	TGTGCCATCCGGGACAGGGCCATGGAGGGCTACACCTTC	CAIRDRAMEGYTF
TRBV2	NA	NA	TRBJ2-7	TGTGCCAGCAGTGAGAAGGGGGGGACCGAGCAGTACTTC	CASSEKGGTEQYF
TRBV13	TRBD1	NA	TRBJ1-4	TGTGCCAGCAGCTTCAGGGGGCAGGAAGAAAAACTGTTTTTT	CASSFRGQEEKLFF
TRBV14	TRBD1	NA	TRBJ1-2	TGTGCCAGCAGCCAAGTATGGCACACAGGGGTTGCTAACTATGGCTACACCTTC	CASSQVWHTGVANYGYTF
TRBV19	TRBD2	NA	TRBJ2-5	TGTGCCAGTATTAAGAGAGGGACTAGCGGGGGGGGACGGGAGACCCAGTACTTC	CASIKRGTSGGGRETQYF
TRBV19	TRBD1	few	TRBJ1-5	TGTGCCAGTAGTATAGGAGGACAGGGGTACAATCAGCCCCAGCATTTT	CASSIGGQGYNQPQHF
TRBV12-5	TRBD1	NA	TRBJ2-1	TGTGCTAGTGGGATACAGGGGAAAGAGCAGTTCTTC	CASGIQGKEQFF
TRBV4-1	NA	NA	TRBJ2-1	TGCGCCAGCAGCCAAGAGGTCCCTATGCCGTACTCCTACAATGAGCAGTTCTTC	CASSQEVPMPYSYNEQFF
TRBV6-1	NA	NA	TRBJ2-7	TGTGCCAGCAGTGAAATCGCGTCCCGGACACGCTCCTACGAGCAGTACTTC	CASSEIASRTRSYEQYF
TRBV7-6	NA	NA	TRBJ2-1	TGTGCCAGCAGCACCCGGGACTGGTATAACTACAATGAGCAGTTCTTC	CASSTRDWYNYNEQFF
TRBV18	NA	NA	TRBJ1-1	TGTGCCAGCTTAATTCAGGGGAGGAACACTGAAGCTTTCTTT	CASLIQGRNTEAFF
TRBV7-6	TRBD2	NA	TRBJ2-7	TGTGCCAGCAGCCAAGCCGGGACTAGGTTTTCCGAGCAGTACTTC	CASSQAGTRFSEQYF
TRBV20-1	NA	NA	TRBJ1-2	TGCAGTGCTACGACAGTAACAGGCTACACCTTC	CSATTVTGYTF
TRBV6-5	TRBD1	NA	TRBJ1-1	TGTGCCAGCAGTACGGGACAGGTGGGGGATACTGAAGCTTTCTTT	CASSTGQVGDTEAFF
TRBV18	NA	NA	TRBJ1-1	TGTGCCAGCTCACCACCCCCCAGGGGAAACACTGAAGCTTTCTTT	CASSPPPRGNTEAFF
TRBV5-1	TRBD1	NA	TRBJ1-1	TGCGCCAGCAGCACGGGACAGACGATAGATCGCACTGAAGCTTTCTTT	CASSTGQTIDRTEAFF
TRBV5-1	NA	NA	TRBJ2-7	TGCGCCAGCAGCTTCGGGGGAGACGAGCAGTACTTC	CASSFGGDEQYF
TRBV7-6	NA	NA	TRBJ2-1	TGTGCCAGCAGCTTAGGTGGACAGTCCAATGAGCAGTTCTTC	CASSLGGQSNEQFF